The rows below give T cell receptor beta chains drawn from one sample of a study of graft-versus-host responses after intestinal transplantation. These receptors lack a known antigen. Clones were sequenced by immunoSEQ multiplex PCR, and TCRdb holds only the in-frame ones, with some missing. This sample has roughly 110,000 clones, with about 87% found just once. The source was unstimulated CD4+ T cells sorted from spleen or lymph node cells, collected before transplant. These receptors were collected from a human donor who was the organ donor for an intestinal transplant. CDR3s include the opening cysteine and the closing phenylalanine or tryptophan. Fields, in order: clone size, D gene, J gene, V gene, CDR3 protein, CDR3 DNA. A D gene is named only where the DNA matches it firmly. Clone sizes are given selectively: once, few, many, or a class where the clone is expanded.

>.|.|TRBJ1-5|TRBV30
CAWSLQEGNQPQHF
TGTGCCTGGAGTCTTCAGGAGGGCAATCAGCCCCAGCATTTT
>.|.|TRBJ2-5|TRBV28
CASSFLGQWGKETQYF
TGTGCCAGCAGTTTCCTAGGGCAGTGGGGTAAAGAGACCCAGTACTTC
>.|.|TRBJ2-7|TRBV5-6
CASSWVGGGPYEQYF
TGTGCCAGCAGCTGGGTCGGTGGGGGCCCCTACGAGCAGTACTTC
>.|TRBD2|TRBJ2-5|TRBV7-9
CASSSGLAVQETQYF
TGTGCCAGCAGCTCCGGACTAGCGGTCCAAGAGACCCAGTACTTC
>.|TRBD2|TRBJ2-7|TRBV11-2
CASSLSSGLNEQYF
TGTGCCAGCAGCTTGTCTAGCGGGCTGAACGAGCAGTACTTC
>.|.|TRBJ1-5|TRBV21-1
CASSIRENICNQPQHF
TGTGCCAGCAGCATCAGGGAGAATATTTGCAATCAGCCCCAGCATTTT
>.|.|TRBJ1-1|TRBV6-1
CATEDTVNTEAFF
TGTGCCACGGAAGATACGGTGAACACTGAAGCTTTCTTT
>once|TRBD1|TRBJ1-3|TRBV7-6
CASSLGTGASGNTIYF
TGTGCCAGCAGCCTGGGGACAGGGGCCTCTGGAAACACCATATATTTT
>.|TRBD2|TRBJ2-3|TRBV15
CATSRGGKLADTQYF
TGTGCCACCAGCAGGGGGGGGAAGTTAGCAGATACGCAGTATTTT
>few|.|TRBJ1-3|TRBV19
CASSRSGLIASGNTIYF
TGTGCCAGTAGTAGATCAGGTCTTATCGCCTCTGGAAACACCATATATTTT
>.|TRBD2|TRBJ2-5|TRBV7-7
CASSLAGGGETQYF
TGTGCCAGCAGCTTGGCGGGGGGAGGGGAGACCCAGTACTTC
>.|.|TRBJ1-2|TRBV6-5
CASSLKRASYGYTF
TGTGCCAGCAGTCTAAAAAGGGCTTCCTATGGCTACACCTTC
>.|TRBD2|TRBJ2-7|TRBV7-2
CASRHGLAGLKQYF
TGTGCCAGCAGGCACGGACTAGCGGGATTGAAGCAGTACTTC
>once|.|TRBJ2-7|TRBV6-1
CASNPGIRLGEQYF
TGTGCCAGCAATCCCGGGATTCGGTTGGGCGAGCAGTACTTC
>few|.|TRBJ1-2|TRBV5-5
CASSFLDGIYGYTF
TGTGCCAGCAGCTTCCTAGACGGAATCTATGGCTACACCTTC
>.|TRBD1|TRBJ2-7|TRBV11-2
CASSLEGQGATYEQYF
TGTGCCAGCAGCTTAGAGGGACAGGGGGCAACCTACGAGCAGTACTTC
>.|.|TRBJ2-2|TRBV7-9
CASSLRGNTGELFF
TGTGCCAGCAGCTTAAGGGGTAACACCGGGGAGCTGTTTTTT
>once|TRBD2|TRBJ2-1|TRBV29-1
CSVYSGEYNEQFF
TGCAGCGTATACAGCGGGGAATACAATGAGCAGTTCTTC
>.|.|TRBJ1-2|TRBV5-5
CASSFFGGVGQGSLVF
.
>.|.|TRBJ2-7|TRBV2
CASSASYEQYF
TGTGCCAGCAGTGCCTCCTACGAGCAGTACTTC
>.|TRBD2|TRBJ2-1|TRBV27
CASNPLATSRGEQFF
TGTGCCAGCAACCCTCTTGCGACTAGCCGGGGTGAGCAGTTCTTC
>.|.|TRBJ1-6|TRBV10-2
CASRVRVGNSPLHF
TGCGCCTCTAGAGTCCGGGTCGGTAATTCACCCCTCCACTTT
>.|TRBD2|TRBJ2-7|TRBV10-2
CATRLAGDEGYEQYF
TGCGCCACCCGCCTAGCGGGAGACGAAGGTTACGAGCAGTACTTC
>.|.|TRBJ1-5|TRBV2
CASTEGRGQPQHF
TGTGCCAGCACCGAAGGGAGAGGCCAGCCCCAGCATTTT
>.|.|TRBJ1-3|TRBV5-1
CASSLWGMRNTIYF
TGCGCCAGCAGCTTGTGGGGGATGAGAAACACCATATATTTT
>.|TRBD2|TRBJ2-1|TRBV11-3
CASSTTTTSGGSYNEQFF
TGTGCCAGCAGCACGACCACGACTAGCGGGGGTTCCTACAATGAGCAGTTCTTC
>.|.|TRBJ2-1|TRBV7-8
CASSFSGDEQFF
TGTGCCAGCAGCTTTAGTGGGGATGAGCAGTTCTTC
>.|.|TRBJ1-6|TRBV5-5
CASSFGEGGSPLHF
TGTGCCAGCAGCTTCGGGGAGGGAGGTTCACCCCTCCACTTT
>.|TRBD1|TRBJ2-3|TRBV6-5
CASSGRTGGVDTQYF
TGTGCCAGCAGTGGACGGACAGGGGGGGTAGATACGCAGTATTTT
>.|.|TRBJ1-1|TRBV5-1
CASSSLAGNTEAFF
TGCGCCAGCAGCTCCCTCGCAGGGAACACTGAAGCTTTCTTT
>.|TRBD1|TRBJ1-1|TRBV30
CAWSGDSWNTEAFF
TGTGCCTGGAGTGGGGACAGTTGGAACACTGAAGCTTTCTTT